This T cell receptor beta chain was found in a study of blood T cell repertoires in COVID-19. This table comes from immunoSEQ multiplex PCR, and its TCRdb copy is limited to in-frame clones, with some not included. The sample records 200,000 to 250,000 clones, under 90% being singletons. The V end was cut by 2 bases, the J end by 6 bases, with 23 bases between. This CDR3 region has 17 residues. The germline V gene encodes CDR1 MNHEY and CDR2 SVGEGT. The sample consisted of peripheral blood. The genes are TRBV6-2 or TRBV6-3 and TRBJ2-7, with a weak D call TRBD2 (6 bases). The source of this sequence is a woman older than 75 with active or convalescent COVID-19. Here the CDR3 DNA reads TGTGCCAGCAGTTACGGAGGCGGGGTCGCCCGCGTCCGCGAGCAGTACTTC. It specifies CASSYGGGVARVREQYF.